This T cell receptor beta chain was identified during a study of CXCR3-negative and CXCR3-positive naive CD8 T cells. Study-wide results and limits: TRBV-TRBJ usage was similar across naive CXCR3 subsets but distinct in memory cells. Much lower diversity was found in memory CD8+ cells, while both naive subsets had comparably high diversity. Fresh PBMCs went into most assays, and CXCR3 expression partly declined after cryopreservation.

UMI-labeled 5' RACE TRB cDNA libraries were prepared from the cells. TCRdb reprocessed the 5' RACE reads; each CDR3 protein has one entry and no DNA is given. The sample table includes some 130,000 distinct CDR3 sequences. Germline V gene lookup returns CDR1 SQVTM and CDR2 ANQGSEA. The CDR3 sequence is 17 residues long. Regarding this clonotype: What it binds is not known.

The rearrangement uses TRBV29-1 and TRBJ2-5; TCRdb proposes TRBD2, but this gene call is untestable without DNA. This sequence originates from a human donor in good health. Some clones in this sample may be carry-over from other donors' samples. The sequenced sample was naive CXCR3- CD8+ T cells from blood. Subset indicated: CD45RO-CCR7+CD27+CD95- naive CD8+ T cells lacking CXCR3 (TNR3-). The CDR3 loop reads CSVEEGTSGSHQETQYF.